This entry concerns a single T cell receptor beta chain. Its specificity is unknown. V dropped 7 bases and J dropped 4; count of bases not matched to a gene: 9. The CDR3 sequence is 14 residues long. Per the germline V gene, CDR1 is SNHLY and CDR2 is FYNNEI. The data are from a study of CD8 T cells in Susac syndrome. The sequenced target, TCR beta, came from blood CD8+ and CD4+ T cells. In the multiple sclerosis control group, patients were treatment-naive and had stable or active relapsing-remitting disease. Purification of the CD8+ and CD4+ T cells relied on negative isolation, and TEMRA cells underwent FACS enrichment. Random hexamers served to reverse transcribe roughly 0.45 to 1 ug RNA. TCRdb reanalysed the immunoSEQ multiplex PCR reads using MiXCR and keeps one entry per CDR3 protein. The top ten hold approximately 0.11% of the sample, which has approximately 280,000 distinct CDR3 sequences, around 84% seen once.

Study-wide points: The study conceded that relatively few individuals underwent its TCR sequencing and HLA analysis.

This clonotype originated in a human donor with multiple sclerosis. The V call is TRBV2, the J call TRBJ1-1, with 7 bases aligning to TRBD1. The specimen was CD8+ T cells from PBMCs. The CDR3 nucleotides read TGTGCCAGCATACAGTTCCAGGGGGTCACTGAAGCTTTCTTT. Translating gives CASIQFQGVTEAFF.